This T cell receptor beta chain appears in the sequencing data of a study of blood T cell repertoires in COVID-19. Study as a whole: Sites in the United States, Italy and Spain provided acute and convalescent COVID-19 samples. Nucleic acid was either cDNA or gDNA, and it came from T cells, B-cell-depleted T cells, or PBMCs.

In the authors' workflow: Nucleated cell counts were estimated from reference gene primer amplification. Generated by immunoSEQ multiplex PCR, the TCRdb table keeps only in-frame clones and is missing some. Clone size and the V and J calls come from that table; the DNA yielded D and trimming. The sample carries roughly 130,000 clones, 88% recorded once. The sequence was obtained from a man aged 55-75 years with active or convalescent COVID-19. Specimen: peripheral blood.

The CDR3 protein is CAISEPGDNQETQYF. CDR3 bases: TGTGCCATCAGTGAGCCTGGGGACAACCAAGAGACCCAGTACTTC. This chain links TRBV10-3 with TRBJ2-5; tentative D call: TRBD1 (6 bases). This CDR3 comprises 15 residues. Trimming pared 2 bases from V and 0 bases from J, leaving 10 bases between. The V gene's germline CDR1 is ENHRY and CDR2 SYGVKD.